This T cell receptor beta chain stems from a study of T-cell reconstitution after alpha-beta-depleted transplantation in children. Unique molecular identifiers were used in preparing the TCRbeta library. One entry per CDR3 protein results from TCRdb running MiXCR on the PCR reads. In the table there are 100,000 to 150,000 distinct CDR3 sequences, approximately 22% of which are singletons. Germline-derived CDR1 and CDR2 are DFQATT and SNEGSKA (reference sequence). V was pared by 2 bases and J by 8 bases, with 13 bases between. The CDR3 is 13 amino acids. This clonotype was recorded many times. As yet, its antigen is unknown. Study-wide results and limits: Counts and diversity of T cells one year after transplant came mostly from newly produced T cells.

The gene calls are TRBV20-1 and TRBJ2-1; D is possibly TRBD2 (5 bases). This sample comprised PBMCs, mostly from graft donor cells, obtained 180 days after TCRalphabeta/CD19-depleted stem cell transplant. This sequence originates from a male patient aged 2 to 10 who had a stem cell transplant for chronic granulomatous disease, so the T cells may come from the graft donor. The CDR3 sequence is CSARKGLADEQFF. The CDR3 nucleotides read TGCAGTGCTAGAAAAGGCCTAGCCGATGAGCAGTTCTTC.